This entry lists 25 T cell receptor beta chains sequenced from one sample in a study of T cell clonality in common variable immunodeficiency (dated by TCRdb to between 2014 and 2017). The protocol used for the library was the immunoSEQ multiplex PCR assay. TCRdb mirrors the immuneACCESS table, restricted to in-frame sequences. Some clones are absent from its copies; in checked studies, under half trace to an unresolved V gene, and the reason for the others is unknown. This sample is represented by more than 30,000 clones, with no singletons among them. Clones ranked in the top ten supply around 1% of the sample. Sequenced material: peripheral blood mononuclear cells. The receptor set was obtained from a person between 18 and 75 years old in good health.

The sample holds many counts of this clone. CDR3 bases read: TGTGCCTGGAGCGAAGGGACTGAAATGGGC. This gives the protein CAWSEGTEMG. The full CDR3 protein reads CAWSEGTEMGYTF. This sequence joins TRBV30 and TRBJ1-2; maybe TRBD1 (5 bases). Coverage ceases 3 residues before the CDR3 finishes, and the germline J gene fills in the end. The CDR3 spans 13 residues. Per germline, CDR1 GTSNPN and CDR2 SVGIG (reference sequence).

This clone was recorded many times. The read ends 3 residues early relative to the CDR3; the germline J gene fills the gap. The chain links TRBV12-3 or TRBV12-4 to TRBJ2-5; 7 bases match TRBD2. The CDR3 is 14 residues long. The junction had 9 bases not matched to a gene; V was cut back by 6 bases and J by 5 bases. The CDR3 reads CASRRTSEVETQYF. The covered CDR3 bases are TGTGCCAGCAGAAGAACTAGCGAGGTGGAGACC.

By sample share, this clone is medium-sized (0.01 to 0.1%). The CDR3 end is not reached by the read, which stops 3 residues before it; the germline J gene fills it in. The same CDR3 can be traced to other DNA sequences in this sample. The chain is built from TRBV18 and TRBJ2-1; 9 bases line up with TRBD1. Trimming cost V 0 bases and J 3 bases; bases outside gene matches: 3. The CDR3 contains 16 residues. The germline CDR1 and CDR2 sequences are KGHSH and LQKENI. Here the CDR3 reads CASSPPATGGYNEQFF. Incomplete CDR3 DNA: TGTGCCAGCTCACCACCGGCGACAGGGGGCTACAATGAG.

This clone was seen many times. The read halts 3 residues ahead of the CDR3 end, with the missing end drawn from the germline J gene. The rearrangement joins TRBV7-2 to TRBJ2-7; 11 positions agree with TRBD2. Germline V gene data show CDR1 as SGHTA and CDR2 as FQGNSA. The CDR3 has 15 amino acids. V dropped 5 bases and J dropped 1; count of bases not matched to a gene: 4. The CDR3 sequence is CASSRTSGSSYEQYF. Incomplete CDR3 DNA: TGTGCCAGCAGCCGGACTAGCGGGTCGTCCTACGAG.

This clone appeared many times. The part of the CDR3 DNA that was read is TGCGCCAGCAGCACCGGACAGGGAGTAACGCAGCCC. As protein: CASSTGQGVTQP. The entire CDR3 sequence reads CASSTGQGVTQPQHF. The gene calls are TRBV5-1 and TRBJ1-5; 8 bases map to TRBD1. From the germline J gene comes the end of the CDR3, since the read stops 3 residues before it. J was trimmed by 7 bases and V by 4 bases; bases with no gene match: 10. The CDR3 is made up of 15 amino acids. Germline loops: CDR1 SGHRS, CDR2 YFSETQ.

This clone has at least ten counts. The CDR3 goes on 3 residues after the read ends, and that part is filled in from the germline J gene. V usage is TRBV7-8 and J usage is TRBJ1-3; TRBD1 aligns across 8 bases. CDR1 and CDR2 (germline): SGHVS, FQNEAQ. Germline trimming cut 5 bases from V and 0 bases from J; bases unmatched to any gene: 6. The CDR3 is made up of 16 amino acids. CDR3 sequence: CASSPRDRSSGNTIYF. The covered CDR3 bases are TGTGCCAGCAGCCCCCGGGACAGGAGCTCTGGAAACACC.

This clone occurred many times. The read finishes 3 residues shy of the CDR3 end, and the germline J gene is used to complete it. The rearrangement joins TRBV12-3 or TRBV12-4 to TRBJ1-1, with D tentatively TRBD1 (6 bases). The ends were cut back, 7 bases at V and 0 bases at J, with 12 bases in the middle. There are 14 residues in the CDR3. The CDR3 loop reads CASTRTGLNTEAFF. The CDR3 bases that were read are TGTGCCAGCACCCGAACAGGGCTGAACACTGAA.

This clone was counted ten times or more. CDR3: CASSSWTSGDNEQFF. The sequenced CDR3 bases are TGTGCCAGCAGCTCCTGGACTAGCGGAGACAATGAG. The chain couples TRBV7-3 to TRBJ2-1; 10 positions agree with TRBD2. The CDR3 extends 3 residues past the end of the read, so its final part is completed from the germline J gene. The CDR3 length is 15 residues. Germline lookup yields CDR1 SGHTA and CDR2 FQGTGA. The ends lost 4 bases at V and 5 bases at J; junction bases unmatched: 5.

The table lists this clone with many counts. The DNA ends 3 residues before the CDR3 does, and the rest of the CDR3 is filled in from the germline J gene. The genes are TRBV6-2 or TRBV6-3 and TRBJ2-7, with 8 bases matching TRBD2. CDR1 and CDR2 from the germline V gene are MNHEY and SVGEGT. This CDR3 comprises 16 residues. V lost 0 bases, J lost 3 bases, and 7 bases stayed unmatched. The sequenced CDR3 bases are TGTGCCAGCAGTTACTCGTTAGCGGGAAAGCTCTACGAG. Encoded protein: CASSYSLAGKLYE. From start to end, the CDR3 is CASSYSLAGKLYEQYF.

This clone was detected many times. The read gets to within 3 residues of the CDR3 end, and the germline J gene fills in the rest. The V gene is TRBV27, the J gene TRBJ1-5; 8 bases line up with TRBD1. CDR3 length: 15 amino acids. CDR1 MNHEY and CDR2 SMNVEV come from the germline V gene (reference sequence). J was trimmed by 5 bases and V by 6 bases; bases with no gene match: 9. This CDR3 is CASRHRQGWDQPQHF. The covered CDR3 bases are TGTGCCAGCAGACATAGACAGGGGTGGGATCAGCCC.

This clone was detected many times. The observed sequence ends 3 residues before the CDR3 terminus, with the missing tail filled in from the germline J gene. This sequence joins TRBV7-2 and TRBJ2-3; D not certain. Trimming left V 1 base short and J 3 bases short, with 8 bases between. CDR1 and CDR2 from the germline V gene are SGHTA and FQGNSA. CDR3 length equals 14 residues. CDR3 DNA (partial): TGTGCCAGCAGCTTAGGTTTAGCAACAGATACG. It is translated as CASSLGLATDT. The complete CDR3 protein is CASSLGLATDTQYF.

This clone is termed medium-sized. This chain's CDR3 is CASSQDFGTGDYEQYF. The DNA read from the CDR3 is TGTGCCAGCAGCCAAGATTTCGGGACAGGGGACTACGAG. The chain is built from TRBV14 and TRBJ2-7, with 10 bases that match TRBD1. The CDR3 end lies 3 residues beyond the end of the read and is filled in from the germline J gene. V shed 0 bases and J 3 bases; nucleotides not matched to a gene: 5. This CDR3 is built from 16 residues. In germline, CDR1 is SGHDN, CDR2 FVKESK.

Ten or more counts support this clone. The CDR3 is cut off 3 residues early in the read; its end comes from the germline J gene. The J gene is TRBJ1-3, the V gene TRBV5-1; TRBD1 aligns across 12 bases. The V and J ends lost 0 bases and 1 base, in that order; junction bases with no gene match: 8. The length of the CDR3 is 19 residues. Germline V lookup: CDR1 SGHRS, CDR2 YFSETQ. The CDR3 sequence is CASSLGRGTGGKSGNTIYF. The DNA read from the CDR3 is TGCGCCAGCAGCTTGGGCCGAGGGACAGGGGGCAAGTCTGGAAACACC.

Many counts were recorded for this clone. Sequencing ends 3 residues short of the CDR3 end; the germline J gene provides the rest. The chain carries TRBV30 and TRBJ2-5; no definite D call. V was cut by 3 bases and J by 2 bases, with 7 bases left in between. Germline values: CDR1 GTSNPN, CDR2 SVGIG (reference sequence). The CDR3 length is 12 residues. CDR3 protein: CAWSVTQETQYF. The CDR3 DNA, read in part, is TGTGCCTGGAGCGTCACACAAGAGACC.

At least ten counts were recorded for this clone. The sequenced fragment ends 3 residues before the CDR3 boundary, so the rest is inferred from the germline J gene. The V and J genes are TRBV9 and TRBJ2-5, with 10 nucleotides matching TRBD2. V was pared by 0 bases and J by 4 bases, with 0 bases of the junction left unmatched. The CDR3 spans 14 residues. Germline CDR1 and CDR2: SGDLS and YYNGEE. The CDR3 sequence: CASSVGTSGETQYF. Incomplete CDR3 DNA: TGTGCCAGCAGCGTAGGGACTAGCGGAGAGACC.

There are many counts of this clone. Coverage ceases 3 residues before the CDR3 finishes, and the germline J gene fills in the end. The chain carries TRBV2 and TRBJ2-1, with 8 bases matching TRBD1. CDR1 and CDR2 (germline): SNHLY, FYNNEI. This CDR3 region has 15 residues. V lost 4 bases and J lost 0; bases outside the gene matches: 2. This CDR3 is CASSGGQGSYNEQFF. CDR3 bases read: TGTGCCAGCAGTGGAGGACAGGGCTCCTACAATGAG.

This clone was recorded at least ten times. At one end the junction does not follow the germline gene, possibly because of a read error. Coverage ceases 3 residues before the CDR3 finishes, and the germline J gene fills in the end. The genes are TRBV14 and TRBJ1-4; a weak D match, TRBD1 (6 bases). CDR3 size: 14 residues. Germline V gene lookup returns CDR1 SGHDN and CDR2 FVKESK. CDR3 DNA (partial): TGTGCCAGCGGCCAAGTGACAGGTCGCGGAAAA. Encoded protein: CASGQVTGRGK. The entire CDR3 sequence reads CASGQVTGRGKLFF.

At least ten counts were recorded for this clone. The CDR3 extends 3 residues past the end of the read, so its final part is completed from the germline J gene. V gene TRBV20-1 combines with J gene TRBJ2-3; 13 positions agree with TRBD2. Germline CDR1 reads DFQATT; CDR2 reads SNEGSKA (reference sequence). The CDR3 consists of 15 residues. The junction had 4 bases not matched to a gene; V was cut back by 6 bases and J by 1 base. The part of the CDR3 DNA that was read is TGCAGTGCCTCTGGACTAGCGGGGGGCACAGATACG. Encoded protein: CSASGLAGGTDT. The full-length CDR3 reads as CSASGLAGGTDTQYF.

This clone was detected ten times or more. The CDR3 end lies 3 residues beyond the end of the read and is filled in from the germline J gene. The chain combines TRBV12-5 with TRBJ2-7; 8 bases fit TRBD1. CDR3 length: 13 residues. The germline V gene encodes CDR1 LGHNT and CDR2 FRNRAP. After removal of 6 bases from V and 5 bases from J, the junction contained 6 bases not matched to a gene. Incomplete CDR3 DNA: TGTGCTAGTGGGGGAGACAGGGGACACGAG. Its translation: CASGGDRGHE. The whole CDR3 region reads CASGGDRGHEQYF.

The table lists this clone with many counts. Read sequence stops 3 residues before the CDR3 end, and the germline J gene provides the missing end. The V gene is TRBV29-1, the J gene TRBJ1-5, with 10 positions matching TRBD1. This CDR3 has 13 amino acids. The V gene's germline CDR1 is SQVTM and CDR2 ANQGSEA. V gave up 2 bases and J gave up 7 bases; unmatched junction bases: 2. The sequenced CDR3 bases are TGCAGCGTTGAAATGGACAGGGGGCAGCCC. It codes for CSVEMDRGQP. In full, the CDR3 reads CSVEMDRGQPQHF.

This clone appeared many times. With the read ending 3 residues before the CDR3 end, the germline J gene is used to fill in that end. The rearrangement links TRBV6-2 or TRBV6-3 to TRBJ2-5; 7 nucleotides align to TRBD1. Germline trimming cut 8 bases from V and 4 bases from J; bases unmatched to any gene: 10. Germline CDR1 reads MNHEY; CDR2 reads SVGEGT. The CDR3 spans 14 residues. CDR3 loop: CASRARGTAETQYF. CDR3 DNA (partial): TGTGCCAGCCGCGCACGAGGGACAGCAGAGACC.

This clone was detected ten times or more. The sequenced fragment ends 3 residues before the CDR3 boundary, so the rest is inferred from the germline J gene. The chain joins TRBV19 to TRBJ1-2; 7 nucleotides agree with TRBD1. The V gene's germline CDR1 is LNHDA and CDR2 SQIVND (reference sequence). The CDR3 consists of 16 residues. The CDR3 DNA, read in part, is TGTGCCAGTAGTACTCCGGGACAGCCTCAATCTGGGGGC. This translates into CASSTPGQPQSGG. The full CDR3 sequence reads CASSTPGQPQSGGYTF.

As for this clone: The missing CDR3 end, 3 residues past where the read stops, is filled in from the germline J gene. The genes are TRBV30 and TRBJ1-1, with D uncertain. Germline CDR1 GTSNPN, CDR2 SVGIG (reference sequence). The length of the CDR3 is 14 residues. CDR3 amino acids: CAWSSGRAKNIAFF. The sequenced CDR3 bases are TGTGCCTGGAGTAGCGGGAGGGCCAAAAACATT.

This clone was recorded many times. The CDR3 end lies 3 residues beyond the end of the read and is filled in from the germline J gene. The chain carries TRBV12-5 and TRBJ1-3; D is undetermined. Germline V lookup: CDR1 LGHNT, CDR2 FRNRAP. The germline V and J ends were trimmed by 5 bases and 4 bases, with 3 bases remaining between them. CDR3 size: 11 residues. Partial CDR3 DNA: TGTGCTAGTGGTCTGGGAAACACC. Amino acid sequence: CASGLGNT. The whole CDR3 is CASGLGNTIYF.

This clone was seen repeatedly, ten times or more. The covered CDR3 bases are TGCAGTGCTCCTTTACAGGGCGGGGGTTCCGGAAATGAG. Protein product: CSAPLQGGGSGNE. The whole CDR3 is CSAPLQGGGSGNEQFF. The gene calls are TRBV20-1 and TRBJ2-1; TRBD2 might be the D (7 bases). The DNA ends 3 residues before the CDR3 does, and the rest of the CDR3 is filled in from the germline J gene. V lost 5 bases, J lost 7 bases, and 24 bases lay in between. CDR1 DFQATT and CDR2 SNEGSKA come from the germline V gene (reference sequence). The CDR3 consists of 16 residues.